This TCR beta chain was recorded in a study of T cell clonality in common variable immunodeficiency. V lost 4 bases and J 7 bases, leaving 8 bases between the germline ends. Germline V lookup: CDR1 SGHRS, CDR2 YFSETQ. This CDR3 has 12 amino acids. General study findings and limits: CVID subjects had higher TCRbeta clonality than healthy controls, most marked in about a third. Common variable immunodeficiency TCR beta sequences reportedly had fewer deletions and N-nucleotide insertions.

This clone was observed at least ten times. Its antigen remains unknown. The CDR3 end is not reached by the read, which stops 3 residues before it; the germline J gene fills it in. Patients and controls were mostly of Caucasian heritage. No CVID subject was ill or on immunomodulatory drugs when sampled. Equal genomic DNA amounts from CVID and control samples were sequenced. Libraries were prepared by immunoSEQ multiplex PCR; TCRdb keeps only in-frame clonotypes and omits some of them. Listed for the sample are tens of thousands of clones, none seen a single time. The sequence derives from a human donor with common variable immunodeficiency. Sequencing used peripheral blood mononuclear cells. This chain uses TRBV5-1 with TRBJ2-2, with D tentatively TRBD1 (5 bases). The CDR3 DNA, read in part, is TGCGCCAGCAGCATCGACAGCGGGGAG. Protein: CASSIDSGE. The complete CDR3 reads CASSIDSGELFF.